This is a list of T cell receptor beta chains from one sample in a study of T cell responses to AZD1222 COVID-19 vaccine. Clones were sequenced by immunoSEQ multiplex PCR, and TCRdb holds only the in-frame ones, with some missing. The sample yields 100,000 to 150,000 clones, less than 95% seen once. The sequencing used peripheral blood, collected on day 0 of AZD1222 vaccination. The receptors here all came from an adult in good health. CDR3s include the opening cysteine and the closing phenylalanine or tryptophan. The D gene is left open where the match is weak. Size tells how often a clone was seen (once, few, many) or the class of an expanded clone, and some rows leave it out.

v_gene: TRBV5-1
d_gene: -
j_gene: TRBJ1-1
abundance: once
CDR3aa: CASSLSGIAMNTEAFF
CDR3nt: TGCGCCAGCAGCTTGTCTGGGATCGCGATGAACACTGAAGCTTTCTTT

v_gene: TRBV6-2/TRBV6-3
d_gene: -
j_gene: TRBJ1-2
abundance: -
CDR3aa: CASSYFGGRNYGYTF
CDR3nt: TGTGCCAGCAGTTACTTCGGGGGCCGGAACTATGGCTACACCTTC

v_gene: TRBV5-1
d_gene: -
j_gene: TRBJ2-3
abundance: -
CDR3aa: CASSLAPGEGTDTQYF
CDR3nt: TGCGCCAGCAGCTTGGCCCCGGGAGAAGGCACAGATACGCAGTATTTT

v_gene: TRBV6-5
d_gene: -
j_gene: TRBJ1-2
abundance: -
CDR3aa: CASRAAGVYGYTF
CDR3nt: TGTGCCAGCAGAGCGGCAGGGGTCTATGGCTACACCTTC

v_gene: TRBV28
d_gene: TRBD2
j_gene: TRBJ2-5
abundance: -
CDR3aa: CASRPLGTSGRETQYF
CDR3nt: TGTGCCAGCAGGCCTCTCGGGACTAGCGGGAGGGAGACCCAGTACTTC

v_gene: TRBV6-2/TRBV6-3
d_gene: -
j_gene: TRBJ2-1
abundance: once
CDR3aa: CASSYLAGQGEQFF
CDR3nt: TGTGCCAGCAGTTACTTGGCAGGGCAGGGGGAGCAGTTCTTC

v_gene: TRBV30
d_gene: TRBD1
j_gene: TRBJ1-5
abundance: -
CDR3aa: CAWSAGDSGQPQHF
CDR3nt: TGTGCCTGGAGTGCTGGGGACAGTGGCCAGCCCCAGCATTTT

v_gene: TRBV12-5
d_gene: -
j_gene: TRBJ2-3
abundance: -
CDR3aa: CASGLEAGAHTQYF
CDR3nt: TGTGCTAGTGGTTTGGAAGCGGGCGCCCATACGCAGTATTTT

v_gene: TRBV24-1
d_gene: -
j_gene: TRBJ1-2
abundance: -
CDR3aa: CATSAEGSYGYTF
CDR3nt: TGTGCCACCAGTGCGGAGGGGAGCTATGGCTACACCTTC

v_gene: TRBV30
d_gene: TRBD1
j_gene: TRBJ2-7
abundance: -
CDR3aa: CAWSSNRGSEQYF
CDR3nt: TGTGCCTGGAGTTCCAACAGGGGTTCCGAGCAGTACTTC

v_gene: TRBV21-1
d_gene: -
j_gene: TRBJ2-1
abundance: -
CDR3aa: CASSKATGNEQFF
CDR3nt: TGTGCCAGCAGCAAAGCGACAGGAAATGAGCAGTTCTTC

v_gene: TRBV18
d_gene: -
j_gene: TRBJ2-5
abundance: -
CDR3aa: CASSPGGDGTQYF
CDR3nt: TGTGCCAGCTCACCAGGGGGAGACGGGACCCAGTACTTC

v_gene: TRBV5-6
d_gene: TRBD1
j_gene: TRBJ1-1
abundance: -
CDR3aa: CASSLLTGKGTEAFF
CDR3nt: TGTGCCAGCAGCTTATTGACAGGGAAGGGCACTGAAGCTTTCTTT

v_gene: TRBV29-1
d_gene: -
j_gene: TRBJ1-1
abundance: -
CDR3aa: CSAKDNMNTEAFF
CDR3nt: TGCAGCGCCAAGGACAACATGAACACTGAAGCTTTCTTT

v_gene: TRBV6-5
d_gene: -
j_gene: TRBJ1-5
abundance: -
CDR3aa: CASSGTSSNQPQHF
CDR3nt: TGTGCCAGCTCCGGGACATCTAGCAATCAGCCCCAGCATTTT

v_gene: TRBV6-6
d_gene: TRBD1
j_gene: TRBJ1-5
abundance: -
CDR3aa: CASSRRQGNGNQPQHF
CDR3nt: TGTGCCAGCAGTCGACGACAGGGAAACGGCAATCAGCCCCAGCATTTT

v_gene: TRBV15
d_gene: TRBD1
j_gene: TRBJ2-1
abundance: once
CDR3aa: CATSRPGTGVENEQFF
CDR3nt: TGTGCCACCAGCAGGCCCGGGACAGGGGTGGAGAATGAGCAGTTCTTC

v_gene: TRBV10-2
d_gene: TRBD2
j_gene: TRBJ2-5
abundance: -
CDR3aa: CASSLLAGKETQYF
CDR3nt: TGCGCCAGCAGTCTCCTAGCGGGTAAAGAGACCCAGTACTTC

v_gene: TRBV5-1
d_gene: -
j_gene: TRBJ2-6
abundance: -
CDR3aa: CASSLWSGGTGANVLTF
CDR3nt: TGCGCCAGCAGCTTATGGAGTGGCGGTACTGGGGCCAACGTCCTGACTTTC

v_gene: TRBV7-2
d_gene: TRBD2
j_gene: TRBJ2-7
abundance: -
CDR3aa: CASSLQSGTGGTYAYEQYF
CDR3nt: TGTGCCAGCAGCTTACAAAGTGGAACGGGAGGGACCTATGCCTACGAGCAGTACTTC

v_gene: TRBV4-2
d_gene: -
j_gene: TRBJ1-1
abundance: once
CDR3aa: CASSQDMGGNTEAFF
CDR3nt: TGTGCCAGCAGCCAAGATATGGGGGGTAACACTGAAGCTTTCTTT

v_gene: TRBV6-6
d_gene: -
j_gene: TRBJ2-1
abundance: -
CDR3aa: CASSYTSRDNEQFF
CDR3nt: TGTGCCAGCAGTTACACATCGAGGGACAATGAGCAGTTCTTC

v_gene: TRBV5-6
d_gene: TRBD1
j_gene: TRBJ1-3
abundance: few
CDR3aa: CASSLLPGQGNTIYF
CDR3nt: TGTGCCAGCAGCTTGCTTCCGGGACAGGGAAACACCATATATTTT

v_gene: TRBV19
d_gene: TRBD1
j_gene: TRBJ1-5
abundance: -
CDR3aa: CASTQDRGSNQPQHF
CDR3nt: TGTGCCAGTACCCAAGACAGGGGAAGCAATCAGCCCCAGCATTTT

v_gene: TRBV5-4
d_gene: TRBD1
j_gene: TRBJ1-2
abundance: -
CDR3aa: CASRRQGTFGYTF
CDR3nt: TGTGCCAGCCGAAGACAGGGGACTTTTGGCTACACCTTC

v_gene: TRBV2
d_gene: -
j_gene: TRBJ1-6
abundance: -
CDR3aa: CASSLGLEVLHF
CDR3nt: TGTGCCAGCAGTTTGGGACTAGAAGTCCTCCACTTT

v_gene: TRBV13
d_gene: TRBD1
j_gene: TRBJ1-2
abundance: -
CDR3aa: CASSLEGTDYGYTF
CDR3nt: TGTGCCAGCAGCTTAGAAGGGACAGACTATGGCTACACCTTC

v_gene: TRBV11-2
d_gene: -
j_gene: TRBJ1-4
abundance: -
CDR3aa: CASSSLRRDEKLFF
CDR3nt: TGTGCCAGCAGCTCCCTCCGAAGGGATGAAAAACTGTTTTTT

v_gene: TRBV28
d_gene: -
j_gene: TRBJ2-1
abundance: -
CDR3aa: CASSLRRDPYNEQFF
CDR3nt: TGTGCCAGCAGTTTGAGGCGGGACCCCTACAATGAGCAGTTCTTC

v_gene: TRBV29-1
d_gene: TRBD1
j_gene: TRBJ2-7
abundance: -
CDR3aa: CSVGDSLSYYEQYF
CDR3nt: TGCAGCGTCGGGGACAGCCTATCTTACTACGAGCAGTACTTC

v_gene: TRBV19
d_gene: TRBD1
j_gene: TRBJ1-1
abundance: -
CDR3aa: CASASSDRGQTEAFF
CDR3nt: TGTGCCAGTGCTTCGTCGGACAGGGGGCAGACTGAAGCTTTCTTT